A single sample gave rise to the 19 T cell receptor beta chains below, sequenced in a study of cytomegalovirus exposure and HLA in healthy donors (dated by TCRdb to 2016 to 2017). The method was the immunoSEQ multiplex PCR assay. For the multiplex PCR, a mixture combining 60 forward primers for TCR Vbeta segments and 13 reverse primers for TCR Jbeta segments was used. TCRdb holds this immuneACCESS table with in-frame rearrangements only. Some clones are missing; in checked studies, unresolved V genes explain under half, and the rest has no known cause. The sample includes roughly 120,000 clones, with around 77% observed a single time. Together, the top ten hold 5.8% of the sample. The source material was PBMCs. These receptors originate from a man between 18 and 35 years old in good health and CMV-seropositive.

The chain combines TRBV18 with TRBJ2-2, with 9 bases fitting TRBD2. With 1 base clipped from V and 0 bases from J, the junction kept 6 bases outside the gene matches. Germline CDR1 reads KGHSH; CDR2 reads LQKENI. The CDR3 consists of 18 residues. The CDR3 bases are TGTGCCAGCTCACCACGCGGGCTAGCGGGGCCGAACACCGGGGAGCTGTTTTTT. Translating it yields CASSPRGLAGPNTGELFF.

The genes are TRBV6-5 and TRBJ2-3; 8 bases align to TRBD2. CDR1 MNHEY and CDR2 SVGAGI come from the germline V gene. J lost 3 bases, V lost 8 bases, and 7 bases had no gene match. The CDR3 extends over 14 amino acids. The DNA of the CDR3 is TGTGCCAGCGAGAGCGGGGGAGGAACAGATACGCAGTATTTT. This translates into CASESGGGTDTQYF.

The chain links TRBV6-6 to TRBJ2-7; 8 positions match TRBD1. This CDR3 has 14 amino acids. CDR1 and CDR2 (germline): MNHNY, SVGAGI (reference sequence). V trimming: 6 bases; J trimming: 2 bases; junction bases outside the gene matches: 6. CDR3 residues: CASSGQGLPYEQYF. Here the CDR3 DNA reads TGTGCCAGCAGCGGACAGGGTCTCCCCTACGAGCAGTACTTC.

This clone has more than one count but fewer than ten. The chain joins TRBV27 to TRBJ2-7, with 13 bases lining up with TRBD2. The V and J ends lost 8 bases and 0 bases, in that order; junction bases with no gene match: 4. CDR1 is MNHEY, CDR2 SMNVEV, per germline (reference sequence). This CDR3 region has 15 residues. Here the CDR3 DNA reads TGTGCCAGCCAAAGGACTAGCGGGGGCTCCTACGAGCAGTACTTC. Protein product: CASQRTSGGSYEQYF.

This clone has only a few counts. The gene calls are TRBV7-9 and TRBJ1-6, with D possibly being TRBD1 (6 bases). V gave up 1 base and J gave up 7 bases, with 11 bases separating them. The CDR3 sequence is 15 residues long. The V gene's germline CDR1 is SEHNR and CDR2 FQNEAQ (reference sequence). Here the CDR3 DNA reads TGTGCCAGCAGCTTAGAGGGGGTGTGGAATTCACCCCTCCACTTT. Protein: CASSLEGVWNSPLHF.

The V and J genes are TRBV5-1 and TRBJ1-2, with TRBD1 identical over 12 bases. Germline values: CDR1 SGHRS, CDR2 YFSETQ. The CDR3 runs 14 residues. V was pared by 6 bases and J by 8 bases, with 8 bases of the junction left unmatched. CDR3 loop: CASKQGQGARGYTF. The DNA of the CDR3 is TGCGCCAGCAAACAGGGACAGGGGGCCAGAGGCTACACCTTC.

The gene calls are TRBV5-1 and TRBJ1-2; TRBD1 is a possible D gene (6 bases). The germline V gene encodes CDR1 SGHRS and CDR2 YFSETQ. The CDR3 has 16 residues. Trimming shortened V by 9 bases and J by 3 bases, and 24 bases separated the two germline ends. The CDR3 loop reads CATKNQQGPIDYGYTF. DNA of the CDR3: TGCGCCACCAAGAACCAACAGGGCCCTATCGACTATGGCTACACCTTC.

CDR3 sequence reads: CASSVGGIPDTQYF. Written as DNA, the CDR3 is TGTGCCAGCAGTGTCGGGGGGATACCAGATACGCAGTATTTT. The rearrangement joins TRBV6-1 to TRBJ2-3; 7 bases are a match to TRBD2. The V and J ends lost 4 bases and 4 bases, in that order; junction bases with no gene match: 5. The germline CDR1 and CDR2 sequences are MNHNS and SASEGT. The CDR3 totals 14 residues.

The gene calls are TRBV28 and TRBJ1-2, with D possibly matching TRBD1 (6 bases). V was pared by 6 bases and J by 3 bases, with 14 bases between. The CDR3 sequence is 14 residues long. The germline CDR1 and CDR2 sequences are MDHEN and SYDVKM. For the CDR3, the DNA is TGTGCCAGCAGCCCCAGGGGCAGCTACTATGGCTACACCTTC. Encoded protein: CASSPRGSYYGYTF.

The V call is TRBV5-1, the J call TRBJ2-3, with 13 bases lining up with TRBD2. Germline V gene data show CDR1 as SGHRS and CDR2 as YFSETQ. This CDR3 contains 18 residues. V lost 4 bases and J lost 3; bases outside the gene matches: 11. CDR3 DNA sequence: TGCGCCAGCAGCCCGGGACTAGCGGGGCCCCGTTTGACAGATACGCAGTATTTT. It translates to CASSPGLAGPRLTDTQYF.

The chain uses TRBV28 and TRBJ2-1; D remains unclear. The germline gives CDR1 MDHEN, CDR2 SYDVKM. The CDR3 extends over 11 amino acids. The ends were cut back, 6 bases at V and 8 bases at J, with 8 bases in the middle. The DNA of the CDR3 is TGTGCCAGCAGCCCCCGTGATGAGCAGTTCTTC. Amino acid sequence: CASSPRDEQFF.

This clone was counted a single time. The chain is built from TRBV4-2 and TRBJ2-7, with TRBD2 matching 8 bases. The germline V gene encodes CDR1 LGHNA and CDR2 YNFKEQ. This CDR3 spans 16 amino acids. V trimming: 4 bases; J trimming: 4 bases; junction bases outside the gene matches: 12. DNA for the CDR3: TGTGCCAGCAGCCGGGTGGGGCTAGCGGGTGAGTACGAGCAGTACTTC. This translates into CASSRVGLAGEYEQYF.

This chain connects TRBV9 to TRBJ2-1; D is perhaps TRBD2 (6 bases). This CDR3 has 16 residues. V lost 4 bases and J lost 3, with 17 bases in between. CDR1 SGDLS and CDR2 YYNGEE come from the germline V gene. CDR3 protein: CASSPRGGGGYNEQFF. The CDR3 nucleotides read TGTGCCAGCAGCCCGCGAGGTGGGGGAGGCTACAATGAGCAGTTCTTC.

The chain combines TRBV13 with TRBJ2-1, with TRBD2 matching 14 bases. The CDR3 is 19 residues long. The V segment lost 0 bases and the J segment 4 bases; nucleotides outside the gene matches: 8. Looked up from germline, CDR1 is PRHDT and CDR2 is FYEKMQ (reference sequence). In DNA form, the CDR3 reads TGTGCCAGCAGCTTAGGCCCCTCCGGGACTAGCGGGGGTTACAATGAGCAGTTCTTC. Its translation: CASSLGPSGTSGGYNEQFF.

CDR3 sequence reads: CAISDSASGRVYEQYF. Written as DNA, the CDR3 is TGTGCCATCAGTGATTCGGCTAGCGGGAGAGTCTACGAGCAGTACTTC. V usage is TRBV10-3 and J usage is TRBJ2-7; TRBD2 agrees at 10 bases. From germline, CDR1 is ENHRY and CDR2 SYGVKD. The CDR3 totals 16 residues. The V segment lost 3 bases and the J segment 3 bases; nucleotides outside the gene matches: 8.

The chain combines TRBV7-6 with TRBJ1-6; D is unclear. Germline values: CDR1 SGHVS, CDR2 FNYEAQ. CDR3 length: 16 residues. V was trimmed by 0 bases and J by 5 bases, leaving 11 bases between them. DNA for the CDR3: TGTGCCAGCAGCTTAGCGGCCACAACAGATAATTCACCCCTCCACTTT. Its translation: CASSLAATTDNSPLHF.

This clone has at least ten counts. This rearrangement joins TRBV6-6 to TRBJ1-1; D ambiguous. The V gene lost 8 bases and the J gene lost 5 bases, with 9 bases spanning the gap. The CDR3 totals 11 residues. CDR1 is MNHNY and CDR2 is SVGAGI in the germline V gene (reference sequence). CDR3 loop: CASGVMTEAFF. The CDR3 bases are TGTGCCAGCGGAGTGATGACTGAAGCTTTCTTT.

The chain's CDR3 is CASSDRGLGTEAFF. The CDR3 coding sequence is TGTGCCAGCAGTGACAGGGGGCTAGGAACTGAAGCTTTCTTT. This rearrangement joins TRBV6-1 to TRBJ1-1, with 8 bases identical to TRBD1. CDR1 is MNHNS and CDR2 is SASEGT in the germline V gene. The CDR3 runs 14 residues. With V trimmed by 3 bases and J by 5 bases, 5 bases remained unmatched.

The chain combines TRBV5-1 with TRBJ2-1; perhaps TRBD2 as D (6 bases). The CDR3 has 17 residues. Germline V gene data show CDR1 as SGHRS and CDR2 as YFSETQ. V dropped 5 bases and J dropped 6 bases, with 24 bases sitting between them. The CDR3 region has the DNA TGCGCCAGCAGATTACGCAGCTTGGAGGGAAACGGCAATGAGCAGTTCTTC. As protein: CASRLRSLEGNGNEQFF.